Shown below are 9 T cell receptor beta chains from a single sample sequenced in a study of metastatic and nonmetastatic thyroid tumors. Each patient went into thyroid surgery without having received any treatment. TCRdb re-analyzed the PCR reads using MiXCR. The sample holds around 89,000 clones, about 15% seen once. Input material: blood. All receptors come from a female donor with papillary thyroid cancer or a benign thyroid nodule (not recorded which). Some clones in this sample may be carry-over from other donors' samples.

The table lists this clone with many counts. This may come from a read error, since a much larger clone is one base off. The chain has TRBV5-4 and TRBJ2-5; D gene ambiguous. The CDR3 has 12 residues. Germline V CDR1 and CDR2: SGHNT, YYREEE (reference sequence). V gave up 0 bases and J gave up 2 bases, with 2 bases separating them. As DNA, the CDR3 is TGTGCCAGCAGCTTGGGTCAAGAGACCCAGTACTTC. Its protein product is CASSLGQETQYF.

This clone was found many times. V is TRBV20-1 and J is TRBJ2-1, with 8 bases that match TRBD2. Germline trimming cut 3 bases from V and 7 bases from J; bases unmatched to any gene: 14. This CDR3 region has 16 residues. Germline lookup yields CDR1 DFQATT and CDR2 SNEGSKA (reference sequence). CDR3 amino acids: CSASQPGLGFYNEQFF. CDR3 DNA sequence: TGCAGTGCTAGCCAACCGGGACTAGGGTTCTATAATGAGCAGTTCTTC.

This clone was detected ten times or more. The chain employs TRBV11-2 and TRBJ1-2, with D tentatively TRBD1 (6 bases). The length of the CDR3 is 14 residues. Germline lookup yields CDR1 SGHAT and CDR2 FQNNGV. V was clipped by 5 bases and J by 0 bases, with 10 bases between them. CDR3 residues: CASSPDRSNYGYTF. In DNA form, the CDR3 reads TGTGCCAGCAGCCCGGACAGATCTAACTATGGCTACACCTTC.

This clone was seen repeatedly, ten times or more. V gene TRBV5-1 combines with J gene TRBJ2-7; D is unclear. Germline values: CDR1 SGHRS, CDR2 YFSETQ. CDR3 length: 14 residues. Trimming took 0 bases from V and 2 from J, leaving 9 bases between them. The CDR3 protein is CASSLALGTYEQYF. Written as DNA, the CDR3 is TGCGCCAGCAGCTTGGCCTTGGGGACCTACGAGCAGTACTTC.

This clone has a count of ten or more. V is TRBV27 and J is TRBJ1-5; D not certain. V lost 1 base and J 3 bases, leaving 7 bases between the germline ends. The CDR3 sequence is 14 residues long. Germline V CDR1 and CDR2: MNHEY, SMNVEV (reference sequence). The CDR3 region has the DNA TGTGCCAGCAGTTTATGGGGTGACAATCAGCCCCAGCATTTT. Its protein is CASSLWGDNQPQHF.

This clone was counted a few times. The gene calls are TRBV20-1 and TRBJ1-6; 7 nucleotides align to TRBD1. This CDR3 has 15 amino acids. Germline CDR1 is DFQATT and CDR2 is SNEGSKA (reference sequence). Losses at the gene ends were 5 bases for V and 10 bases for J; bases not matched to a gene: 14. The CDR3 loop is CSAVQGGTCRSPLHF. The CDR3 bases are TGCAGTGCTGTCCAGGGGGGGACATGTAGATCACCCCTCCACTTT.

Many counts were recorded for this clone. The chain joins TRBV6-1 to TRBJ2-5, with 8 positions matching TRBD1. J was trimmed by 4 bases and V by 6 bases; bases with no gene match: 1. Germline CDR1 MNHNS, CDR2 SASEGT. The CDR3 totals 12 residues. The DNA for the CDR3 is TGTGCCAGCAGGACAGGGGTAGAGACCCAGTACTTC. As protein: CASRTGVETQYF.

This clone came up a few times. The CDR3 DNA sequence: TGTGCCAGCAGTTACAACACCGGGCATGAGCAGTTCTTC. Translation gives CASSYNTGHEQFF. The J gene is TRBJ2-1, the V gene TRBV6-6; D is ambiguous. The CDR3 sequence is 13 residues long. Germline CDR1 is MNHNY and CDR2 is SVGAGI (reference sequence). The V and J ends lost 2 bases and 8 bases respectively, with 10 bases between them.

The table lists this clone with many counts. V and J are TRBV7-9 and TRBJ1-6; D might be TRBD1 (5 bases). The CDR3 is 14 amino acids. Germline V gene sequence: CDR1 SEHNR, CDR2 FQNEAQ (reference sequence). Trimming took off 1 base at V and 8 bases at J, with 9 bases between the two ends. The CDR3 region is CASSLGGTDSPLHF. In DNA, the CDR3 is TGTGCCAGCAGCTTAGGGGGGACGGATTCACCCCTCCACTTT.